This passage covers 19 T cell receptor beta chains from one sample sequenced in a study of sequential checkpoint blockade in melanoma. Sample treatment: randomized to nivolumab then ipilimumab (arm A) or the reverse (arm B). Here immunoSEQ multiplex PCR was the method, and the copy in TCRdb shows in-frame clones only, minus some. The sample contains around 13,000 clones, about 68% of which appear only once. The sample in question was CD8+ T cells sorted from blood (inferred from file names), obtained from a patient given nivolumab and ipilimumab in sequence. Receptors originate from a human donor with melanoma.

CDR3 DNA: TGTGCCAGCAGCTTAGAAGGGGGCGGTGAGCAGTTCTTC. Its protein is CASSLEGGGEQFF. The chain carries TRBV7-9 and TRBJ2-1, with 7 bases that match TRBD1. Germline loops: CDR1 SEHNR, CDR2 FQNEAQ (reference sequence). The CDR3 consists of 13 residues. V trimming: 1 base; J trimming: 9 bases; junction bases outside the gene matches: 3.

This clone was observed a handful of times. The rearrangement uses TRBV29-1 and TRBJ2-2; 7 positions match TRBD2. This CDR3 has 13 amino acids. The J segment lost 6 bases and the V segment lost 2 bases, leaving 3 bases of the junction unmatched. Germline CDR1 is SQVTM and CDR2 is ANQGSEA. Written as DNA, the CDR3 is TGCAGCGTTGAATCGGCGGGAGCCGGGGAGCTGTTTTTT. Translated: CSVESAGAGELFF.

The CDR3 loop reads CASSLEVALGGMNTEAFF. The DNA for the CDR3 is TGTGCCAGCAGCTTAGAGGTGGCCCTAGGGGGAATGAACACTGAAGCTTTCTTT. The chain uses TRBV7-8 and TRBJ1-1; possibly TRBD1 for D (6 bases). The CDR3 runs 18 residues. The V gene's germline CDR1 is SGHVS and CDR2 FQNEAQ. V was cut by 1 base and J by 0 bases, with 18 bases left in between.

DNA of the CDR3: TGTGCCAGCACCCCCGAGGGACTCCCCTATGGCTACACCTTC. This gives the protein CASTPEGLPYGYTF. The chain is built from TRBV7-9 and TRBJ1-2; the D gene is possibly TRBD1 (5 bases). CDR3 length: 14 amino acids. Germline V CDR1 and CDR2: SEHNR, FQNEAQ (reference sequence). V shed 7 bases and J shed 4 bases, with 16 bases lying between them.

The V call is TRBV4-3, the J call TRBJ2-7; no reliable D call. Germline loops: CDR1 LGHNA, CDR2 YSLEER. The V end lost 4 bases, the J end lost 1 base, and 8 bases lay between the germline ends. The CDR3 contains 13 residues. In DNA, the CDR3 is TGCGCCAGCAGCCCCCGCGGTTCCTACGAGCAGTACTTC. The encoded protein is CASSPRGSYEQYF.

This clone was detected a few times. A far larger clone is one base from this, pointing to a likely read error. The sample has other DNA sequences that encode this CDR3 too. The V gene is TRBV6-6, the J gene TRBJ1-1; D is unclear. Per germline, CDR1 MNHNY and CDR2 SVGAGI (reference sequence). V was cut by 5 bases and J by 7 bases, with 8 bases left in between. The CDR3 consists of 11 residues. The CDR3: CASSEGGEAFF. In nucleotides, the CDR3 is TGTGCCAGCAGTGAGGGAGGTGAAGCTTTCTTT.

The chain uses TRBV14 and TRBJ1-2, with 8 bases identical to TRBD1. The CDR3 covers 17 residues. The germline CDR1 and CDR2 sequences are SGHDN and FVKESK. V was pared by 1 base and J by 4 bases, with 11 bases of the junction left unmatched. Here the CDR3 reads CASSQGSGQGWLYGYTF. CDR3 nucleotides: TGTGCCAGCAGCCAAGGGTCTGGACAGGGCTGGCTCTATGGCTACACCTTC.

V and J are TRBV30 and TRBJ1-3; D gene unclear. The CDR3 extends over 16 amino acids. Germline assignment: CDR1 GTSNPN and CDR2 SVGIG (reference sequence). Trimming took 1 base from V and 0 from J, leaving 13 bases between them. The CDR3 here is CAWSDRSRSSGNTIYF. CDR3 coding DNA: TGTGCCTGGAGTGATCGTAGTAGGAGCTCTGGAAACACCATATATTTT.

In DNA, the CDR3 is TGTGCCAGCAGCTTAGCCCAGAGCGCTGAAGCTTTCTTT. Amino acids: CASSLAQSAEAFF. The chain carries TRBV7-8 and TRBJ1-1; D not certain. Trimming shortened V by 0 bases and J by 6 bases, and 8 bases separated the two germline ends. This CDR3 is built from 13 residues. Germline CDR1 reads SGHVS; CDR2 reads FQNEAQ.

The V gene is TRBV2, the J gene TRBJ2-2; 9 nucleotides line up with TRBD1. V was pared by 3 bases and J by 2 bases, with 10 bases of the junction left unmatched. The CDR3 is 18 residues long. Per the germline V gene, CDR1 is SNHLY and CDR2 is FYNNEI. The CDR3 DNA follows: TGTGCCAGCAGTGACCCGGGACAGGGAATGACAAACACCGGGGAGCTGTTTTTT. This gives the protein CASSDPGQGMTNTGELFF.

This clone came up once. V gene TRBV4-1 combines with J gene TRBJ2-1; 13 bases are shared with TRBD2. Germline trimming cut 0 bases from V and 9 bases from J; bases unmatched to any gene: 11. Per germline, CDR1 MGHRA and CDR2 YSYEKL. CDR3 size: 18 residues. The CDR3 is CASSQDRAGLAGVGEQFF. CDR3 in DNA: TGCGCCAGCAGCCAAGACAGGGCAGGACTAGCGGGAGTCGGTGAGCAGTTCTTC.

A remark on this clone: Other DNA sequences in the sample encode the same CDR3. V and J are TRBV7-6 and TRBJ2-1, with 15 bases identical to TRBD2. V gave up 7 bases and J gave up 6 bases; unmatched junction bases: 10. The length of the CDR3 is 17 residues. Germline CDR1 is SGHVS and CDR2 is FNYEAQ. The CDR3, as DNA: TGTGCCAGCACCGGACTAGCGGGGGGGCCGCGCGGCAATGAGCAGTTCTTC. This translates into CASTGLAGGPRGNEQFF. The full variable domain, in which reference TRBV7-6 and TRBJ2-1 provide the parts outside the CDR3, is GAGVSQSPRYKVTKRGQDVALRCDPISGHVSLYWYRQALGQGPEFLTYFNYEAQQDKSGLPNDRFSAERPEGSISTLTIQRTEQRDSAMYRCASTGLAGGPRGNEQFFGPGTRLTVL.

This sequence joins TRBV29-1 and TRBJ2-1; 7 bases map to TRBD2. With V trimmed by 5 bases and J by 0 bases, 4 bases remained unmatched. Germline CDR1 and CDR2: SQVTM and ANQGSEA. The CDR3 is 14 amino acids. CDR3 DNA: TGCAGCGTTCCTAGCGGAAGCTCCTACAATGAGCAGTTCTTC. It is translated as CSVPSGSSYNEQFF.

The V call is TRBV7-8, the J call TRBJ1-5; D might be TRBD1 (5 bases). V dropped 3 bases and J dropped 4 bases, with 7 bases sitting between them. The CDR3 contains 13 residues. Germline V gene lookup returns CDR1 SGHVS and CDR2 FQNEAQ. This CDR3 is CASSFQGNQPQHF. The CDR3, as DNA: TGTGCCAGCAGCTTCCAGGGTAATCAGCCCCAGCATTTT.

V gene TRBV6-5 combines with J gene TRBJ1-1, with TRBD1 identical over 7 bases. The germline V gene has CDR1 MNHEY and CDR2 SVGAGI. The trim removed 5 bases at V and 3 bases at J, leaving 6 bases unmatched. CDR3 length: 14 amino acids. The CDR3 here is CASSTGQIHTEAFF. As DNA, the CDR3 is TGTGCCAGCAGTACGGGACAGATCCACACTGAAGCTTTCTTT.

This chain uses TRBV7-6 with TRBJ2-1; 10 bases align to TRBD2. The CDR3 consists of 16 residues. V lost 5 bases, J lost 7 bases, and 11 bases stayed unmatched. The germline V gene has CDR1 SGHVS and CDR2 FNYEAQ. CDR3 in DNA: TGTGCCAGCAGCCCGGAACTAGCGGGGAGAAGAAATGAGCAGTTCTTC. Translating it yields CASSPELAGRRNEQFF.

The chain combines TRBV6-5 with TRBJ1-1; D call uncertain. Germline V CDR1 and CDR2: MNHEY, SVGAGI. The CDR3 totals 14 residues. V was cut by 5 bases and J by 3 bases, with 13 bases left in between. For the CDR3, the DNA is TGTGCCAGCAGTCCCCAAGGCCGGGACACTGAAGCTTTCTTT. Encoded protein: CASSPQGRDTEAFF.

This clone is medium-sized in the sample. The chain has TRBV9 and TRBJ2-1; no clear D. The V gene lost 0 bases and the J gene lost 6 bases, with 13 bases spanning the gap. This CDR3 region has 15 residues. In germline, CDR1 is SGDLS, CDR2 YYNGEE. This CDR3 is CASSVGLVKLNEQFF. DNA of the CDR3: TGTGCCAGCAGCGTAGGGCTAGTAAAACTCAATGAGCAGTTCTTC.

The chain has TRBV7-9 and TRBJ2-5; 12 bases fit TRBD2. The CDR3 totals 16 residues. Germline lookup yields CDR1 SEHNR and CDR2 FQNEAQ (reference sequence). The trim removed 5 bases at V and 2 bases at J, leaving 6 bases unmatched. CDR3 protein: CASSHWTSGIQETQYF. As DNA, the CDR3 is TGTGCCAGCAGCCACTGGACTAGCGGGATTCAAGAGACCCAGTACTTC.